This T cell receptor (beta chain) was identified during a study of blood T cell repertoires in COVID-19. Overall study context: COVID-19 samples from acute and convalescent phases originated in the United States, Italy and Spain. T cells, B-cell-depleted T cells, or PBMCs supplied cDNA or gDNA.

In the original analysis: Counts of nucleated cells, estimated from reference gene primer amplification, were obtained. TCRdb keeps only in-frame clones here, not all; method: immunoSEQ multiplex PCR. The DNA gave D and trimming, while V, J and clone size come from that table. Among approximately 240,000 clones, about 88% were seen once, and the ten largest hold 2.9%. This clone was detected once. Germline-derived CDR1 and CDR2 are SQVTM and ANQGSEA. V dropped 8 bases and J dropped 6; count of bases not matched to a gene: 5. The CDR3 is made up of 11 amino acids. The rearrangement links TRBV29-1 to TRBJ2-3; 7 bases map to TRBD1. This TCR came from a man in his forties or fifties who had recovered from COVID-19. The specimen was peripheral blood. CDR3 sequence (DNA): TGCAGCTTCGACAGGGCCGATACGCAGTATTTT. Translation: CSFDRADTQYF.